Each of the 21 T cell receptor beta chains below was sequenced from the same sample in a study of blood T cell repertoires in COVID-19. Assay: immunoSEQ multiplex PCR; the TCRdb copy retains only in-frame clones and omits some. This sample has 300,000 to 350,000 clones, with around 90% found just once. Sequenced input: PBMCs or T cells enriched from blood (not recorded which). The receptors were sampled from a woman aged 18 to 35 with acute COVID-19.

V gene TRBV11-2 combines with J gene TRBJ2-5; 15 positions agree with TRBD2. The germline gives CDR1 SGHAT, CDR2 FQNNGV. Trimming cost V 4 bases and J 4 bases; bases outside gene matches: 4. This CDR3 comprises 16 residues. CDR3 loop: CASSSWGLAGGETQYF. CDR3 in DNA: TGTGCCAGCAGCTCCTGGGGACTAGCGGGAGGAGAGACCCAGTACTTC.

The rearrangement uses TRBV3-1 (or the pseudogene TRBV3-2) and TRBJ2-5; no reliable D call. CDR1 and CDR2 from the germline V gene are LGHDT and YNNKEL (reference sequence). V lost 0 bases, J lost 4 bases, and 6 bases lay in between. The CDR3 totals 13 residues. The CDR3 DNA follows: TGTGCCAGCAGCCAAGATTTCTTAGAGACCCAGTACTTC. As protein: CASSQDFLETQYF.

This chain uses TRBV2 with TRBJ2-3, with 7 bases lining up with TRBD2. Per the germline V gene, CDR1 is SNHLY and CDR2 is FYNNEI. Germline trimming cut 8 bases from V and 5 bases from J; bases unmatched to any gene: 7. The CDR3 is made up of 13 amino acids. This CDR3 reads CASRRELGDTQYF. The CDR3 DNA sequence: TGTGCCAGCCGGCGGGAGTTGGGAGATACGCAGTATTTT.

This chain uses TRBV12-3 or TRBV12-4 with TRBJ1-3; the D is unclear. CDR3 length: 12 residues. Trimming removed 6 bases at V and 3 bases at J, with 6 bases between. This chain's CDR3 is CASSPNGNTIYF. CDR3 DNA sequence: TGTGCCAGCAGCCCTAATGGAAACACCATATATTTT.

The V gene is TRBV5-4, the J gene TRBJ2-1; the D gene is possibly TRBD2 (6 bases). Per the germline V gene, CDR1 is SGHNT and CDR2 is YYREEE (reference sequence). Trimming pared 0 bases from V and 5 bases from J, leaving 12 bases between. CDR3 length: 15 residues. This CDR3 is CASSLGASEHNEQFF. As DNA, the CDR3 is TGTGCCAGCAGCTTGGGGGCTAGCGAACACAATGAGCAGTTCTTC.

The chain recombines TRBV29-1 with TRBJ1-2; the D gene is possibly TRBD1 (5 bases). Between the trimmed V and J ends, which lost 5 bases and 4 bases, there was a span of 8 bases. CDR3 length: 11 amino acids. Germline CDR1 and CDR2: SQVTM and ANQGSEA. The CDR3 sequence: CSVMTVYGYTF. The DNA for the CDR3 is TGCAGCGTTATGACAGTCTATGGCTACACCTTC.

This chain uses TRBV19 with TRBJ2-7, with D possibly matching TRBD1 (6 bases). The CDR3 is 13 amino acids. V was shortened by 5 bases and J by 6 bases, with 14 bases between the two germline ends. CDR1 LNHDA and CDR2 SQIVND come from the germline V gene (reference sequence). CDR3 sequence (DNA): TGTGCCAGTAGTTTTTCACAGGGAGCCGAGCAGTACTTC. Translating it yields CASSFSQGAEQYF.

V gene TRBV28 combines with J gene TRBJ1-2; 7 bases match TRBD1. After removal of 1 base from V and 1 base from J, the junction contained 3 bases not matched to a gene. Germline assignment: CDR1 MDHEN and CDR2 SYDVKM. The CDR3 runs 15 residues. CDR3 amino acids: CASSLLGQLNYGYTF. The CDR3 coding sequence is TGTGCCAGCAGTTTATTGGGACAGCTTAACTATGGCTACACCTTC.

This clone was seen only a few times. This rearrangement joins TRBV29-1 to TRBJ2-1, with 9 positions matching TRBD2. This CDR3 is built from 15 residues. V trimming: 0 bases; J trimming: 5 bases; junction bases outside the gene matches: 5. Germline assignment: CDR1 SQVTM and CDR2 ANQGSEA. CDR3 residues: CSVEDWASGDNEQFF. The CDR3 coding sequence is TGCAGCGTTGAAGATTGGGCTAGCGGGGACAATGAGCAGTTCTTC.

This rearrangement joins TRBV10-3 to TRBJ2-1, with D hard to call. Germline V gene lookup returns CDR1 ENHRY and CDR2 SYGVKD. The CDR3 loop spans 12 amino acids. V shed 4 bases and J shed 8 bases, with 9 bases lying between them. The CDR3 region has the DNA TGTGCCATCAGTGCCTTGGCGGATGAGCAGTTCTTC. Protein sequence: CAISALADEQFF.

The chain combines TRBV28 with TRBJ2-7; 9 bases match TRBD1. The germline CDR1 and CDR2 sequences are MDHEN and SYDVKM. The CDR3 contains 13 residues. Trimming cost V 6 bases and J 3 bases; bases outside gene matches: 3. CDR3 loop: CASRMTGGYEQYF. DNA of the CDR3: TGTGCCAGCAGGATGACAGGGGGCTACGAGCAGTACTTC.

The V gene is TRBV5-1, the J gene TRBJ2-3, with 8 bases matching TRBD2. Germline lookup yields CDR1 SGHRS and CDR2 YFSETQ. Unmatched junction bases numbered 12, after V lost 9 bases and J lost 6 bases. This CDR3 is built from 14 residues. CDR3 nucleotides: TGCGCCACCCAACTAGCGGAGGCAAGGGATACGCAGTATTTT. Encoded protein: CATQLAEARDTQYF.

This chain joins TRBV11-2 and TRBJ2-7, with TRBD2 matching 11 bases. The ends lost 2 bases at V and 5 bases at J; junction bases unmatched: 11. The CDR3 totals 17 residues. The germline V gene encodes CDR1 SGHAT and CDR2 FQNNGV. CDR3 DNA sequence: TGTGCCAGCAGCTTACCCACTAGCGGGAGATCTAGAAACGAGCAGTACTTC. Its protein product is CASSLPTSGRSRNEQYF.

In its sample, this clone was seen a few times. The chain combines TRBV5-1 with TRBJ1-2, with D possibly TRBD1 on 5 matching bases. The V and J ends lost 0 bases and 6 bases respectively, with 9 bases between them. This CDR3 contains 13 residues. Germline values: CDR1 SGHRS, CDR2 YFSETQ. The DNA of the CDR3 is TGCGCCAGCAGCTTGGCAGGGCAGGATGGCTACACCTTC. This encodes CASSLAGQDGYTF.

In this sample, this clone turned up a few times. V and J are TRBV3-1 (or the pseudogene TRBV3-2) and TRBJ1-4; D not resolved. Trimming shortened V by 2 bases and J by 11 bases, and 15 bases separated the two germline ends. The CDR3 extends over 14 amino acids. Looked up from germline, CDR1 is LGHDT and CDR2 is YNNKEL (reference sequence). As DNA, the CDR3 is TGTGCCAGCAGCCAACAGGTCTCCCCGATGAAACTGTTTTTT. Its protein is CASSQQVSPMKLFF.

This clone was recorded only once. This chain joins TRBV5-4 and TRBJ2-1; 8 nucleotides line up with TRBD2. CDR3 length: 19 amino acids. V gave up 2 bases and J gave up 6 bases; unmatched junction bases: 19. Germline-derived CDR1 and CDR2 are SGHNT and YYREEE (reference sequence). In DNA, the CDR3 is TGTGCCAGCAGCTTCACGGGCAGGGAAGGCGGGAGGCTCCTCAATGAGCAGTTCTTC. Translation: CASSFTGREGGRLLNEQFF.

This chain joins TRBV29-1 and TRBJ1-2, with 9 bases that match TRBD1. CDR1 SQVTM and CDR2 ANQGSEA come from the germline V gene. V lost 3 bases and J lost 4; bases outside the gene matches: 3. The CDR3 covers 13 residues. CDR3 sequence: CSVDLTGGYGYTF. The CDR3 bases are TGCAGCGTTGACCTGACAGGGGGCTATGGCTACACCTTC.

The gene calls are TRBV6-5 and TRBJ2-1; the D gene is possibly TRBD1 (5 bases). The CDR3 sequence is 14 residues long. Trimming removed 0 bases from V and 5 bases from J, with 8 bases in between. In germline, CDR1 is MNHEY, CDR2 SVGAGI. The DNA of the CDR3 is TGTGCCAGCAGTTACTCCGGCAGGGACAATGAGCAGTTCTTC. This codes for CASSYSGRDNEQFF.

This chain uses TRBV11-2 with TRBJ1-5; no reliable D call. The CDR3 contains 14 residues. Germline values: CDR1 SGHAT, CDR2 FQNNGV. The V end was cut by 6 bases, the J end by 4 bases, with 13 bases between. The CDR3 sequence is CASRPSQVNQPQHF. For the CDR3, the DNA is TGTGCCAGCAGACCTAGCCAGGTAAATCAGCCCCAGCATTTT.

V is TRBV6-5 and J is TRBJ1-6; D possibly corresponds to TRBD1 (5 bases). Deletions cut 7 bases from V and 6 bases from J, with 13 bases between. The CDR3 has 14 residues. Germline CDR1 reads MNHEY; CDR2 reads SVGAGI. For the CDR3, the DNA is TGTGCCAGCAATCCCGGACAAATTAATTCACCCCTCCACTTT. Encoded protein: CASNPGQINSPLHF.

CDR3 DNA sequence: TGTGCCAGTAGTATTCTAGCGGGAGAGGGTATTGAGCAGTTCTTC. This translates into CASSILAGEGIEQFF. This chain joins TRBV19 and TRBJ2-1, with 10 positions matching TRBD2. The CDR3 contains 15 residues. The trim removed 3 bases at V and 9 bases at J, leaving 8 bases unmatched. Germline values: CDR1 LNHDA, CDR2 SQIVND (reference sequence).